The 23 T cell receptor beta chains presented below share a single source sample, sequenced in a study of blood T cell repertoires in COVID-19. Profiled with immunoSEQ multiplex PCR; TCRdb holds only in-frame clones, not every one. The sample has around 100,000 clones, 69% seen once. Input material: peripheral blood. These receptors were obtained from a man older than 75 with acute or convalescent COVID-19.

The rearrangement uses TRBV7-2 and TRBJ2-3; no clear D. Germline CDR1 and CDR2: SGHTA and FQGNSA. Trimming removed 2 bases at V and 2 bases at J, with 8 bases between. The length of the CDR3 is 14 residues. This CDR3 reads CASSLSALTDTQYF. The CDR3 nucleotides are TGTGCCAGCAGCTTATCTGCACTCACAGATACGCAGTATTTT.

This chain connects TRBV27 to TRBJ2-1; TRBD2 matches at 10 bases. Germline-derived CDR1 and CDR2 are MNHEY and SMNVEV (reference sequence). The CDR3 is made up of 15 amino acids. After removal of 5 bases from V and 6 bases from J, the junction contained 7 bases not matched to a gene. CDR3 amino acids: CASSVGTSAVNEQFF. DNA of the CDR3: TGTGCCAGCAGTGTCGGGACTAGCGCGGTCAATGAGCAGTTCTTC.

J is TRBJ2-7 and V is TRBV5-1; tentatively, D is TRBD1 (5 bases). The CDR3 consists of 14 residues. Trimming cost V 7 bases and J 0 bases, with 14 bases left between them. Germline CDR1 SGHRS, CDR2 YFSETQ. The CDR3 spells CASQKVQGSYEQYF. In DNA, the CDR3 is TGCGCCAGCCAGAAAGTTCAGGGCTCCTACGAGCAGTACTTC.

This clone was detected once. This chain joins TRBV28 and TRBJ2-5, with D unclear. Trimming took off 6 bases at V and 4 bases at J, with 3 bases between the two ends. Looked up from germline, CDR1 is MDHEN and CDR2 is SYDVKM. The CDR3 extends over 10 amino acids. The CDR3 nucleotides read TGTGCCAGCAGGCGAGAGACCCAGTACTTC. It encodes CASRRETQYF.

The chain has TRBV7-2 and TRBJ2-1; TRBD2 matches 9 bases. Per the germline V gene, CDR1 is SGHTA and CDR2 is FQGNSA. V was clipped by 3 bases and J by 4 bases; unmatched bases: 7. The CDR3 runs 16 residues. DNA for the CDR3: TGTGCCAGCAGCTTCCGGGCTAGCGGGGCTTACAATGAGCAGTTCTTC. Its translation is CASSFRASGAYNEQFF.

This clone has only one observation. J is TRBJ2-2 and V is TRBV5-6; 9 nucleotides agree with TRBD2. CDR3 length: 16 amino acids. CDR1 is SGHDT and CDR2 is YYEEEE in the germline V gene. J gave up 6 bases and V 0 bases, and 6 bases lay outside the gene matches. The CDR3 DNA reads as TGTGCCAGCAGCTTGGCGCTAGCGGGATTGGCCGGGGAGCTGTTTTTT. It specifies CASSLALAGLAGELFF.

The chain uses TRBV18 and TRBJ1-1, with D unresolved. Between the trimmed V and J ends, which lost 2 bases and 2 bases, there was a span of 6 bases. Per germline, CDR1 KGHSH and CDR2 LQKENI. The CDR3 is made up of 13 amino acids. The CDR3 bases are TGTGCCAGCTCACCAGGAGGTAACACTGAAGCTTTCTTT. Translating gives CASSPGGNTEAFF.

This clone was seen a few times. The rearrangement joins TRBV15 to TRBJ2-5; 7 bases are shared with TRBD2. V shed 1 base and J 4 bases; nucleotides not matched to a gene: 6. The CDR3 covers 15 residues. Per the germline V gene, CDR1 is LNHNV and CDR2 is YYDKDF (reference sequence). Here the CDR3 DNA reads TGTGCCACCAGCAGAGTAAGGAGGGAGGGAGAGACCCAGTACTTC. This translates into CATSRVRREGETQYF.

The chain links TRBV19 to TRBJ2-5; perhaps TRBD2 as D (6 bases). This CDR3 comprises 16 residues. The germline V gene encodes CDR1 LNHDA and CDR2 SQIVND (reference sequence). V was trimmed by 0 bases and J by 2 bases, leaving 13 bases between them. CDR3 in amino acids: CASSIDPSGGQETQYF. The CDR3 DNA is TGTGCCAGTAGTATAGATCCCAGCGGAGGGCAAGAGACCCAGTACTTC.

This CDR3 reads CASRSGPTDTQYF. The CDR3 DNA follows: TGTGCCAGCAGGTCAGGCCCCACAGATACGCAGTATTTT. The chain combines TRBV28 with TRBJ2-3; D not certain. The CDR3 has 13 residues. In germline, CDR1 is MDHEN, CDR2 SYDVKM. V was trimmed by 6 bases and J by 2 bases, leaving 9 bases between them.

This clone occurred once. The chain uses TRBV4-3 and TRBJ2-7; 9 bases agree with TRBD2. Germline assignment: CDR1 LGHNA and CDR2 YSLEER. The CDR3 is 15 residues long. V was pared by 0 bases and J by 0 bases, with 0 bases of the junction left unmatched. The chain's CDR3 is CASSQELAGSYEQYF. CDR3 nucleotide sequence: TGCGCCAGCAGCCAAGAACTAGCGGGCTCCTACGAGCAGTACTTC.

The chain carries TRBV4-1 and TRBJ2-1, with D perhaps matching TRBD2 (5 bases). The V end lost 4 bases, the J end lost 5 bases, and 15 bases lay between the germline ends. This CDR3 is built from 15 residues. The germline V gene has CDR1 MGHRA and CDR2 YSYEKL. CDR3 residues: CASSPPAGVNNEQFF. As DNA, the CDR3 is TGCGCCAGCAGCCCCCCGGCGGGTGTTAACAATGAGCAGTTCTTC.

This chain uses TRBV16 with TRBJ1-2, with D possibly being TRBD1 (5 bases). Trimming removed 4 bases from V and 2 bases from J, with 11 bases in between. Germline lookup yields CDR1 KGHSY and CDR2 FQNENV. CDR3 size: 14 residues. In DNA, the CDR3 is TGTGCCAGCAGCCCTTCCCGGGGGAACTATGGCTACACCTTC. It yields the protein CASSPSRGNYGYTF.

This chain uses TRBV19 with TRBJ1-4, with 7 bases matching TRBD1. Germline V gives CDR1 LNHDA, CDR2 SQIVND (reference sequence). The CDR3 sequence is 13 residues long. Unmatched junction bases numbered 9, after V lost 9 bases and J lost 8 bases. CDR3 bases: TGTGCCAGCGCGACAGGGTTTGAGGAAAAACTGTTTTTT. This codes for CASATGFEEKLFF.

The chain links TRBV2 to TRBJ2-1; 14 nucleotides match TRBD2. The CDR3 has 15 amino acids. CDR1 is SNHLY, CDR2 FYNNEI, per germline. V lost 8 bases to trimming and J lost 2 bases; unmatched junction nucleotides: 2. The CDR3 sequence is CASAGLAGAYNEQFF. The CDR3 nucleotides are TGTGCCAGCGCGGGACTAGCGGGAGCCTACAATGAGCAGTTCTTC.

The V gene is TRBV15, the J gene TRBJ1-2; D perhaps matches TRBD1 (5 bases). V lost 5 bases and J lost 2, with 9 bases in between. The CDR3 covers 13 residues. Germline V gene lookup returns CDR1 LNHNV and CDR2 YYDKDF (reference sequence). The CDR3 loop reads CATSARQNYGYTF. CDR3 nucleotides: TGTGCCACCAGCGCACGACAGAACTATGGCTACACCTTC. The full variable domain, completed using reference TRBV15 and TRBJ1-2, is DAMVIQNPRYQVTQFGKPVTLSCSQTLNHNVMYWYQQKSSQAPKLLFHYYDKDFNNEADTPDNFQSRRPNTSFCFLDIRSPGLGDTAMYLCATSARQNYGYTFGSGTRLTVV.

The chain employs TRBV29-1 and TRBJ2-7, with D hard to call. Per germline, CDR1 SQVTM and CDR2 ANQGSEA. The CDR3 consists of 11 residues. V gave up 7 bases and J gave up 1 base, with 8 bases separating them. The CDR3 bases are TGCAGCGGCACAGTTTCCTACGAGCAGTACTTC. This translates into CSGTVSYEQYF.

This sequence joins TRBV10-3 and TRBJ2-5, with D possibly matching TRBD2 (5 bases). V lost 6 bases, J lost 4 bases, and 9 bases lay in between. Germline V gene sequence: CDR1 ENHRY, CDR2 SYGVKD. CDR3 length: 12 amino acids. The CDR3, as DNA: TGTGCCATCAGCCCGGGGTCAGAGACCCAGTACTTC. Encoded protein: CAISPGSETQYF.

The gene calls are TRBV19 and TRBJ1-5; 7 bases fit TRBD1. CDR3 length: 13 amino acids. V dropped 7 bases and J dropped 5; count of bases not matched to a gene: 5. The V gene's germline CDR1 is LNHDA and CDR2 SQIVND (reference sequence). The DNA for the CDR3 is TGTGCCAGTAAGGGACAGCCCGATCAGCCCCAGCATTTT. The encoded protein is CASKGQPDQPQHF.

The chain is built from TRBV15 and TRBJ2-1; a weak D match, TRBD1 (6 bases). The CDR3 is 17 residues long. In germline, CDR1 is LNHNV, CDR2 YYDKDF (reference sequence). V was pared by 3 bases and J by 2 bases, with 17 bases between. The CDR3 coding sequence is TGTGCCACCAGCAGTGGTACAGGGTCTCGCGCCTACAATGAGCAGTTCTTC. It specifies CATSSGTGSRAYNEQFF.

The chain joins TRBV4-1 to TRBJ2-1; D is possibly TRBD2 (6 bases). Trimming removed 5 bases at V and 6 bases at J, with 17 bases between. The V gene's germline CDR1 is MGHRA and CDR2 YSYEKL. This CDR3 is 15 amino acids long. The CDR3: CASSTGGAVVNEQFF. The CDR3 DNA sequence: TGCGCCAGCAGCACCGGCGGGGCGGTTGTCAATGAGCAGTTCTTC.

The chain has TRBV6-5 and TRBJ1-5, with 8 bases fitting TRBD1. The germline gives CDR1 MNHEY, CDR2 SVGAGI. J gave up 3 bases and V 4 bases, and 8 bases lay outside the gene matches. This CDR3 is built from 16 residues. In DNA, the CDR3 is TGTGCCAGCAGTTCCAGGGGACAGGATTACAATCAGCCCCAGCATTTT. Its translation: CASSSRGQDYNQPQHF.

This CDR3 is CASGTRHGPGEKLFF. The CDR3 nucleotides read TGTGCTAGTGGTACCCGACATGGCCCAGGAGAAAAACTGTTTTTT. The V gene is TRBV12-5, the J gene TRBJ1-4; D unclear. Per germline, CDR1 LGHNT and CDR2 FRNRAP. V was clipped by 5 bases and J by 8 bases, with 18 bases between them. The CDR3 is 15 residues long.